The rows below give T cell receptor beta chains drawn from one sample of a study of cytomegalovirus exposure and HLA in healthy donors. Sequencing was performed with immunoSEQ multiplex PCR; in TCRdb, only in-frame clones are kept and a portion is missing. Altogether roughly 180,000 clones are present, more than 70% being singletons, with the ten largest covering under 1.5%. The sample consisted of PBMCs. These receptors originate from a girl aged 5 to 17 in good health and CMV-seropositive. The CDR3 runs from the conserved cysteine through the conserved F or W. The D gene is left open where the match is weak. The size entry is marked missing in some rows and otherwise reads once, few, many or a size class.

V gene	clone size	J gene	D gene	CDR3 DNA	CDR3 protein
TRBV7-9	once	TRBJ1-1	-	TGTGCCAGCAGCCCAGGGAGGGACACTGAAGCTTTCTTT	CASSPGRDTEAFF
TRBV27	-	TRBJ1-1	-	TGTGCCAGCAGCCCCGGGGGGAACACTGAAGCTTTCTTT	CASSPGGNTEAFF
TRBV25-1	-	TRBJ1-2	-	TGTGCCAGCAGTCTGGGCAATCGGCCTTATGGCTACACCTTC	CASSLGNRPYGYTF
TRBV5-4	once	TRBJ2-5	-	TGTGCCAGCAGCTTGGTATCAGAAGAGACCCAGTACTTC	CASSLVSEETQYF
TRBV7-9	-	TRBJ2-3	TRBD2	TGTGCCAGCAGCCCCCTAGCGGGAGGAATACTAAGCACAGATACGCAGTATTTT	CASSPLAGGILSTDTQYF
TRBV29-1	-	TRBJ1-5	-	TGCAGCGTTGAAGAAAAAGCCGGTGGGCCCCAGCATTTT	CSVEEKAGGPQHF
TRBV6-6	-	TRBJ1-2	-	TGTGCCAGCAGCCCCCTCTACTATGGCTACACCTTC	CASSPLYYGYTF
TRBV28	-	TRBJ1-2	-	TGTGCCAGCACCTCTATTGGGGCAGCGAGCTATGGCTACACCTTC	CASTSIGAASYGYTF
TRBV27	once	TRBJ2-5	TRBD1	TGTGCCAGCAGTCTAGGGACAGGCCGACAAGAGACCCAGTACTTC	CASSLGTGRQETQYF
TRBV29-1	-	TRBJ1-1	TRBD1	TGCAGCGTTGAACGTGGGGCAGGGGGCCACATGAACACTGAAGCTTTCTTT	CSVERGAGGHMNTEAFF
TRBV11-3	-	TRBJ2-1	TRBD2	TGTGCCAGCAGCTTCGGTAGCGGGCATGAGCAGTTCTTC	CASSFGSGHEQFF
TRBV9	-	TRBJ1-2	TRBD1	TGTGCCAGCAGCGTAGGGGGACAGGGACCCCTCTATGGCTACACCTTC	CASSVGGQGPLYGYTF
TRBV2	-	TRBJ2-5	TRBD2	TGTGCCAGCAGCCCCGGGACTAGCGGGAGGGGGGAGACCCAGTACTTC	CASSPGTSGRGETQYF
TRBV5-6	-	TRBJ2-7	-	TGTGCCAGCAGCTGGGAGGGGGACTTCTCCTACGAGCAGTACTTC	CASSWEGDFSYEQYF
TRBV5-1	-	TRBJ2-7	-	TGCGCCAGCAGCACTCCGGACACTGGCTACGAGCAGTACTTC	CASSTPDTGYEQYF
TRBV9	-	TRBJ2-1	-	TGTGCCAGCAGCCTGGGGGCTAGTGGTGAGCAGTTCTTC	CASSLGASGEQFF
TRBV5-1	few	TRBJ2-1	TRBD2	TGCGCCAGCCAACCTGGTCGTCGGGAGGGAGGTTTTTCCTACAATGAGCAGTTCTTC	CASQPGRREGGFSYNEQFF
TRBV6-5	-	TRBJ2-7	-	TGTGCCAGCAGGCCTGGGCCAGTGAGCTCCTACGAGCAGTACTTC	CASRPGPVSSYEQYF
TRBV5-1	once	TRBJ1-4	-	TGCGCCAGCAGATCGAGTGCAACTAATGAAAAACTGTTTTTT	CASRSSATNEKLFF
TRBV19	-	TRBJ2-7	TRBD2	TGTGCCAGTAGTATAGATTCGGTAGCGGGCCCCTACGAGCAGTACTTC	CASSIDSVAGPYEQYF
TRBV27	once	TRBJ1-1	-	TGTGCCAGCAGTTTAGAACAGGGAACTGAAGCTTTCTTT	CASSLEQGTEAFF
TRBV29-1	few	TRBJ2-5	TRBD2	TGCAGCGTTCCCCTAGCGGGAGCCGAGACCCAGTACTTC	CSVPLAGAETQYF
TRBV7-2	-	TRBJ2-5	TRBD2	TGTGCCAGCAGCCGTCAGACTAGCGGACAAGAGACCCAGTACTTC	CASSRQTSGQETQYF
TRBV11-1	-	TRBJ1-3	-	TGTGCCAGCACAACATCTGGAAACACCATATATTTT	CASTTSGNTIYF
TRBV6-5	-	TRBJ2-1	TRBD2	TGTGCCAGCAGTTACCCCGGGACTAGTACCGTTGAGCAGTTCTTC	CASSYPGTSTVEQFF
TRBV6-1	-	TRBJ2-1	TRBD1	TGTGCCAGCAGTGCACACAGGGGGTTCTCCTACAATGAGCAGTTCTTC	CASSAHRGFSYNEQFF
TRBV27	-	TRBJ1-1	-	TGTGCCAGCAGGGGACATACCCGGAACACTGAAGCTTTCTTT	CASRGHTRNTEAFF
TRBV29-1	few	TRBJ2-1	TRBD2	TGCAGCGTCCGGCTAGCGGCCTCCTACAATGAGCAGTTCTTC	CSVRLAASYNEQFF
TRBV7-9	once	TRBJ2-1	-	TGTGCCAGCAGCTCGCGGGCCCTCTGGGAGCAGTTCTTC	CASSSRALWEQFF
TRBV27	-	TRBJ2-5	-	TGTGCCAGCAGTGAAAGGGGTGGGGAGACCCAGTACTTC	CASSERGGETQYF
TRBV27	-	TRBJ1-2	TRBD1	TGTGCCAGCAGGGTACAGGGGCGCGGCTACACCTTC	CASRVQGRGYTF
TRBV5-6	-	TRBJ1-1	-	TGTGCCAGCAGCTTCCCCGGGAGCGCCGGGACTGAAGCTTTCTTT	CASSFPGSAGTEAFF
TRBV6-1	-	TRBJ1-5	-	TGTGCCAGCAGGGAGGGTGCGCCCCAGCATTTT	CASREGAPQHF
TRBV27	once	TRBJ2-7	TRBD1	TGTGCCAGCAGGAGGGGACAGGGCTACGAGCAGTACTTC	CASRRGQGYEQYF
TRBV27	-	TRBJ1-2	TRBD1	TGTGCCAGCAAAATAAGACAGGGGGCTAACCCTGGCTACACCTTC	CASKIRQGANPGYTF
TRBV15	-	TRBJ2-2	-	TGTGCCACCAGCAGAGATCGAGCCGACGGCGTTAGAGGGCTGTTTTTT	CATSRDRADGVRGLFF
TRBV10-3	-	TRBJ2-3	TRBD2	TGTGCCATCAGTGTTTCTAGCGGGAGAGGGGGCAGCACAGATACGCAGTATTTT	CAISVSSGRGGSTDTQYF
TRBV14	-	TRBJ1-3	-	TGTGCCAGCAGCTACGCGTACTCTGGAAACACCATATATTTT	CASSYAYSGNTIYF
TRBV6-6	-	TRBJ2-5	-	TGTGCCAGCGGCCCCCCAGCGAACCAAGAGACCCAGTACTTC	CASGPPANQETQYF
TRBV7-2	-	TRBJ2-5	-	TGTGCCAGCAGCCCGTATGCGAAGGGGGAGACCCAGTACTTC	CASSPYAKGETQYF
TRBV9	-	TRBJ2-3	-	TGTGCCAGCAGCGTAGGGAATAGCCGGGGCACAGATACGCAGTATTTT	CASSVGNSRGTDTQYF
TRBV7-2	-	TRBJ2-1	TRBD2	TGTGCCAGCAGCTTAAGGCCGGGGGGGCGGACACCCCTTTACAATGAGCAGTTCTTC	CASSLRPGGRTPLYNEQFF
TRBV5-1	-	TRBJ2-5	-	TGCGCCAGCAGCTTTGTAACAGGAGAAGAGACCCAGTACTTC	CASSFVTGEETQYF
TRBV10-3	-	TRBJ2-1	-	TGTGCCATCAGTGGCGTGGCGGGGACGTACAATGAGCAGTTCTTC	CAISGVAGTYNEQFF
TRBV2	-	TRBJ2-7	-	TGTGCCAGCAGTGAGTATGCGGTTTCCTCCTACGAGCAGTACTTC	CASSEYAVSSYEQYF
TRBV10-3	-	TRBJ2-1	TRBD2	TGTGCCATCAGACTTTCTCACCAGCGGGAGGGAAATGAGCAGTTCTTC	CAIRLSHQREGNEQFF
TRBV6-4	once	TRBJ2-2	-	TGTGCCAGCGAGAGAGGCACCGGGGAGCTGTTTTTT	CASERGTGELFF
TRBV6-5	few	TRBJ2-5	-	TGTGCCAGCAGCAAGCCTGGCCCAGGGACCCAGTACTTC	CASSKPGPGTQYF
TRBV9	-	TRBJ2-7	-	TGTGCCAGCAGCGTAGGATACAATTCCTACGAGCAGTACTTC	CASSVGYNSYEQYF
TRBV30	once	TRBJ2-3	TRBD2	TGTGCCTGGAGTGTCTCCGGGAGGCGCACAGATACGCAGTATTTT	CAWSVSGRRTDTQYF
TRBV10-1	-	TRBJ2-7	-	TGCGCCAGCAGTGAGTCGACTCGTTCCGAGCAGTACTTC	CASSESTRSEQYF
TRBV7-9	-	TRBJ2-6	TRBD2	TGTGCCAGCAGCCGGAGGAGCGGGGGCTCTGGGGCCAACGTCCTGACTTTC	CASSRRSGGSGANVLTF
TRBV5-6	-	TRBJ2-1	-	TGTGCCAGCAGCCCCGGGGTAGCGAGGTCCTACAATGAGCAGTTCTTC	CASSPGVARSYNEQFF